These T cell receptor beta chains were read from a single sample in a study of HIV-infected patients and healthy controls. Each CDR3 protein is one row after TCRdb ran MiXCR on the 5' RACE reads. The sample lists over 5,000 distinct CDR3 sequences, around 25% occurring once. Here the sequenced sample was blood, taken before antiretroviral therapy. The receptors were sampled from an adult with HIV infection. Each CDR3 is given with its conserved first and last residue. A D gene is named only where the DNA matches it firmly. Where a row states a size, it is once, few, many or the class of an expanded clone; other rows omit it.

D | J | V | size | DNA | CDR3
NA | TRBJ1-1 | TRBV28 | medium-sized | TGTGCCAGCAGTTTTCTCGGCGCTGACACTGAAGCTTTCTTT | CASSFLGADTEAFF
TRBD2 | TRBJ2-1 | TRBV7-3 | medium-sized | TGTGCCAGCAGCTCCCCGACTAGCGGGGGGGCCACGAATGAGCAGTTCTTC | CASSSPTSGGATNEQFF
TRBD1 | TRBJ2-1 | TRBV2 | medium-sized | TGTGCCAGGTGGGACAGTAACCACAATGAGCAGTTCTTC | CARWDSNHNEQFF
NA | TRBJ1-1 | TRBV7-3 | NA | TGTGCCAGCAGCTTAGGTGCGGGTAGGAACACTGAAGCTTTCTTT | CASSLGAGRNTEAFF
NA | TRBJ2-3 | TRBV5-1 | medium-sized | TGCGCCAGCAGCTTGGACAGGGAAGCCCCTGAGTCAGATACGCAGTATTTT | CASSLDREAPESDTQYF
NA | TRBJ2-7 | TRBV27 | NA | TGTGCCAGCAGTCCCTGGAGCCCGTCCTACGAGCAGTACTTC | CASSPWSPSYEQYF
NA | TRBJ1-4 | TRBV18 | NA | TGTGACAGCTCACCACGACAGGATGGGGAAAAACTGTTTTTT | CDSSPRQDGEKLFF
NA | TRBJ1-6 | TRBV19 | many | TGTGCCAGTACCTTCCGGGACATTAATTCACCCCTCCACTTT | CASTFRDINSPLHF
NA | TRBJ1-3 | TRBV4-2 | NA | TGTGCCAGCCAAGTTGAGACTCTAAGCTCTGGAAACACCATATATTTT | CASQVETLSSGNTIYF
NA | TRBJ1-5 | TRBV6-5 | NA | TGTGCCAGCAGTCTTACTAGTGGGAAACATCCCCAGCATTTT | CASSLTSGKHPQHF
NA | TRBJ1-5 | TRBV30 | many | TGTGCCTGGAGTGTGCAGTGGGATCAGCCCCAGCATTTT | CAWSVQWDQPQHF
NA | TRBJ1-1 | TRBV6-5 | many | TGTGCCAGCAGTTACTCGTCCGCTACACTTTCCACTGAAGCTTTCTTT | CASSYSSATLSTEAFF
NA | TRBJ2-5 | TRBV5-4 | medium-sized | TGTGCCAGCAGCCAAGACTTGGGGGAGACCCAGTACTTC | CASSQDLGETQYF
TRBD2 | TRBJ2-3 | TRBV10-3 | large | TGTGCCATCAGTGGTACTAGCGGGGGTCCCACAGATACGCAGTATTTT | CAISGTSGGPTDTQYF
NA | TRBJ1-4 | TRBV7-2 | NA | TGTGCCAGCAGCTACCTGTACAGGGATGAAAAACTGTTTTTT | CASSYLYRDEKLFF
NA | TRBJ1-2 | TRBV24-1 | NA | TGTGCCACCAGTGACCCCCCAGGGTCAGCAAGGTATGGCTACACCTTC | CATSDPPGSARYGYTF
NA | TRBJ1-2 | TRBV4-1 | NA | TGCGCCAGCAGCCACGTACAGGGTGAGGGCTATGGCTACACCTTC | CASSHVQGEGYGYTF
NA | TRBJ1-5 | TRBV9 | many | TGTGCCAGCAGCGTAGACGAGGGCAATCAGCCCCAGCATTTT | CASSVDEGNQPQHF
NA | TRBJ2-2 | TRBV20-1 | NA | TGCAGTGCTAGAGATCCGGGACTTGCGCTCTCGTCCGGGGAGCTGTTTTTT | CSARDPGLALSSGELFF
TRBD1 | TRBJ1-2 | TRBV7-9 | once | TGTGGCAGCCTACCAAGGGGGCTTGCGCAAGGCTACACCTTC | CGSLPRGLAQGYTF
TRBD1 | TRBJ2-2 | TRBV3-1 | NA | TGTGCCAGCAGCCAGGGGACAGGGGGGAACACCGGGGAGCTGTTTTTT | CASSQGTGGNTGELFF
NA | TRBJ2-5 | TRBV27 | few | TGTGCCAGCAGTCCCTGGGCTGGGGGCGGCCAAGAGACCCAGTACTTC | CASSPWAGGGQETQYF
NA | TRBJ1-2 | TRBV12-3/TRBV12-4 | few | TGTGCCAGCAGCCCCGGCCCGAGGCCCACTAACTATGGCTACACCTTC | CASSPGPRPTNYGYTF
TRBD2 | TRBJ2-1 | TRBV28 | NA | TGTGCCAGCAGTTTAGCGGCGGGAGGGCCTGGTGAGCAGTTCTTC | CASSLAAGGPGEQFF
TRBD1 | TRBJ2-7 | TRBV4-1 | NA | TGCGCCAGCAGCCCCGGACAGGGGGAAGTGTACGAGCAGTACTTC | CASSPGQGEVYEQYF
NA | TRBJ2-3 | TRBV28 | medium-sized | TGTGCCAGCAGTTTCCTGGCTGGCACAGATACGCAGTATTTT | CASSFLAGTDTQYF
TRBD1 | TRBJ1-1 | TRBV10-1 | many | TGCGCCAGCAGTGTCGGCAGGGGGCCCACTGAAGCTTTCTTT | CASSVGRGPTEAFF
NA | TRBJ2-5 | TRBV12-3/TRBV12-4 | medium-sized | TGTGCCAGCAGTCCCCCCCCACAGGGTTGGGAGACCCAGTACTTC | CASSPPPQGWETQYF
NA | TRBJ2-2 | TRBV29-1 | medium-sized | TGCAGCGGGGGACAGAACACCGGGGAGCTGTTTTTT | CSGGQNTGELFF
NA | TRBJ1-2 | TRBV5-4 | NA | TGTGCCAGCAGCTTAAGGCAGGCAGGGCGGGGCTACACCTTC | CASSLRQAGRGYTF
NA | TRBJ2-3 | TRBV28 | few | TGTGCCAGCACTTCTCGCGGTGGGCGAGCAGATACGCAGTATTTT | CASTSRGGRADTQYF
TRBD2 | TRBJ2-3 | TRBV5-5 | medium-sized | TGTGCCAGCAGCATACGGACTAGCGGGGGCACAGATACGCAGTATTTT | CASSIRTSGGTDTQYF
NA | TRBJ2-3 | TRBV27 | medium-sized | TGTGCCAGCAGTTTATCTAGAAAGGATACGCAGTATTTT | CASSLSRKDTQYF